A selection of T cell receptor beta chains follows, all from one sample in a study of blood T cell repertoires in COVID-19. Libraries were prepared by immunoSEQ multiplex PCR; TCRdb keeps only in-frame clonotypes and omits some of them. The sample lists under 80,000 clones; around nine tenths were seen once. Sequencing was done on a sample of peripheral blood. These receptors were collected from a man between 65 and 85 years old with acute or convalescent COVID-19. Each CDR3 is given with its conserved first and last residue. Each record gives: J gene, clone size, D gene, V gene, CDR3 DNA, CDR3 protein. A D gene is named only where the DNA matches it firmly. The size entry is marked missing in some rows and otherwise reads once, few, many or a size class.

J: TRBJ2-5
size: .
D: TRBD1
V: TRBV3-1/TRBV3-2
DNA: TGTGCCAGCAGCCAGGGAACAGGGGTCCAAGAGACCCAGTACTTC
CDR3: CASSQGTGVQETQYF

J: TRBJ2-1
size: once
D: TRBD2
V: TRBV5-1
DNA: TGCGCCAGCAGCCTCGGACTAGCGGGGGGCAATGAGCAGTTCTTC
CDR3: CASSLGLAGGNEQFF

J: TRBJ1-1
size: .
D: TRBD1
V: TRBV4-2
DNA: TGTGCCAGCAGCCAAAATGGGGACAGGGGTACTGAAGCTTTCTTT
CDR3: CASSQNGDRGTEAFF

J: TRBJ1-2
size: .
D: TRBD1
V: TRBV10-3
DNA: TGTGCCACCGGACAGGGAGAGGGCTACACCTTC
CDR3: CATGQGEGYTF

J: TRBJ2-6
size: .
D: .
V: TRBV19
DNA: TGTGCCAGTAGCTCTAGATCTGGGGCCAACGTCCTGACTTTC
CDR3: CASSSRSGANVLTF

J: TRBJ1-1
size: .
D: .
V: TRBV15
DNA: TGTGCCACCAGCAGAGATCCCGGGGTGAACACTGAAGCTTTCTTT
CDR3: CATSRDPGVNTEAFF

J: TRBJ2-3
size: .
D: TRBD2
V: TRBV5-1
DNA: TGCGCCAGCTTCAACCCGGGACTAGCGGGGGGCATGTCAGATACGCAGTATTTT
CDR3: CASFNPGLAGGMSDTQYF

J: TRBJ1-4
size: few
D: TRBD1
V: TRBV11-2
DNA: TGTGCCAGCAGCTTAGGGGCCGGGACAGTCAATGAAAAACTGTTTTTT
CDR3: CASSLGAGTVNEKLFF

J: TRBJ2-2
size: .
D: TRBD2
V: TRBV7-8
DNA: TGTGCCAGCAGTCTTAGGACTAGCGGGAGGCATATCAACACCGGGGAGCTGTTTTTT
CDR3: CASSLRTSGRHINTGELFF

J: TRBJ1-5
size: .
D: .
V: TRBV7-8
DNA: TGTGCCAGCAGCTTTACGGGATCCAATCAGCCCCAGCATTTT
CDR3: CASSFTGSNQPQHF

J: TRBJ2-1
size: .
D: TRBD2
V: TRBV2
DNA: TGTGCCAGCTGGACTAGCGGGAGGGCCCTGAATGAGCAGTTCTTC
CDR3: CASWTSGRALNEQFF

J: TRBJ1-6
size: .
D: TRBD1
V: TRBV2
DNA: TGTGCCAGCAGCTACCAGGACAGGGTGAATTCACCCCTCCACTTT
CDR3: CASSYQDRVNSPLHF

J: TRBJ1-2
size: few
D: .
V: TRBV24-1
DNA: TGTGCCACCAGTGACCTAGACAGGAACTATGGCTACACCTTC
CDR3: CATSDLDRNYGYTF

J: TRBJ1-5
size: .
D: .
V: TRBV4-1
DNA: TGCGCCAGCAGCCAAGATGCAGGGTCGAGCAATCAGCCCCAGCATTTT
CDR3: CASSQDAGSSNQPQHF

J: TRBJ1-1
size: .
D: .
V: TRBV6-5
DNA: TGTGCCAGCAGCCTGACGGGAGATAGGACTGAAGCTTTCTTT
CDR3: CASSLTGDRTEAFF

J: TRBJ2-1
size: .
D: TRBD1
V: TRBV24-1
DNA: TGTGCCACCAGTGAGAATCCCCCAGGGGGCTCCTACAATGAGCAGTTCTTC
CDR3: CATSENPPGGSYNEQFF

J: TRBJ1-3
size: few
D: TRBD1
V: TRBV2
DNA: TGTGCCAGCGGCGGACAGGGCGTTATGGACACCATATATTTT
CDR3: CASGGQGVMDTIYF

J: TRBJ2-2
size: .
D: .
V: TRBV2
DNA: TGTGCCAGCAGTGTAGTCGGCGGGTCTGCCGGGGGGGAGCTGTTTTTT
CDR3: CASSVVGGSAGGELFF

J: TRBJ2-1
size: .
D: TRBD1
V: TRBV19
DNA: TGTGCCAGTATGAGGGACAGGGCTTACAATGAGCAGTTCTTC
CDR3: CASMRDRAYNEQFF

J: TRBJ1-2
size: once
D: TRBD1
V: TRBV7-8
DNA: TGTGCCAGCAGCCCTCAACAGGGGCCCGGTGGCTACACCTTC
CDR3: CASSPQQGPGGYTF

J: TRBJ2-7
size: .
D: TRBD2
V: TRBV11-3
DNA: TGTGCCAGCTCTAGCGGGAGTATCTACGAGCAGTACTTC
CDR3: CASSSGSIYEQYF

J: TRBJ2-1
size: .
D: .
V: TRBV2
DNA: TGTGCCAGCAAACGGACAATGTATGAGCAGTTCTTC
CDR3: CASKRTMYEQFF

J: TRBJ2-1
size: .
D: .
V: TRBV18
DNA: TGTGCCAGCTCACACGCAAGGGGGAGTGAGCAGTTCTTC
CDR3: CASSHARGSEQFF

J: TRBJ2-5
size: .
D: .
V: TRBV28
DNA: TGTGCCAGCAGTTTGAGGGAAATCCAGGAGACCCAGTACTTC
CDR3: CASSLREIQETQYF

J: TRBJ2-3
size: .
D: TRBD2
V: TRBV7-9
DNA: TGTGCCAGCAGCCCCTTAGCGGGAGGGCTTTTAGATACGCAGTATTTT
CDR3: CASSPLAGGLLDTQYF

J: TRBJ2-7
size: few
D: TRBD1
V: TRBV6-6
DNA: TGTGCCAGCAGTTACTCGGGACAGGGCGCCTACGAGCAGTACTTC
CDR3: CASSYSGQGAYEQYF

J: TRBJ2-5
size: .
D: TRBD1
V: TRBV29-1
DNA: TGCAGCGCCAAGCCCCGGACAGGGACGGAGACCCAGTACTTC
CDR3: CSAKPRTGTETQYF

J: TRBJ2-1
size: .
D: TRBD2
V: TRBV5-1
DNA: TGCGCCAGCAGCTTGGATCCTAGCGGGAACAATGAGCAGTTCTTC
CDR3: CASSLDPSGNNEQFF

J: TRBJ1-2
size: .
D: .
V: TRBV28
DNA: TGTGCCAGCAGCCTAGGGACTTATGGCTACACCTTC
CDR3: CASSLGTYGYTF

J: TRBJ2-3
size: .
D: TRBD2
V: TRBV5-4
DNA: TGTGCCAGCAGCTTGGCTGGCGGGAGCGCAGATACGCAGTATTTT
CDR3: CASSLAGGSADTQYF

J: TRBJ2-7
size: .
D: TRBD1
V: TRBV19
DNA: TGTGCCAGTAGTCCCCGACAGGGGACCTACGAGCAGTACTTC
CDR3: CASSPRQGTYEQYF

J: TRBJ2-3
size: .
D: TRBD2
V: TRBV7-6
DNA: TGTGCCAGCAGCTCTTTAGCGGGCGCCGGGGTTAGCGCAGATACGCAGTATTTT
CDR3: CASSSLAGAGVSADTQYF

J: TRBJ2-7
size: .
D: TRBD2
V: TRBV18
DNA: TGTGCCAGCTCACCAGGACTAGCGGGCACTATAGAAGGGGACTCCTACGAGCAGTACTTC
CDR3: CASSPGLAGTIEGDSYEQYF

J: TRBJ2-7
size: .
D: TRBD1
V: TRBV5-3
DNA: TGTGCCAGAAGCTTAGACCAGGGGGCGCAGTACTTC
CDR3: CARSLDQGAQYF

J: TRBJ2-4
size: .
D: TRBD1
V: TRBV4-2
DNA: TGTGCCAGCAGCCAAGAAGTGACAGGGGGGTTGTACATTCAGTACTTC
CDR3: CASSQEVTGGLYIQYF

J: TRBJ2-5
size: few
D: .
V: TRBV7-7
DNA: TGTGCCAGCAGCCCCGAGGCCAATTCAAGGGGGGAGACCCAGTACTTC
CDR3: CASSPEANSRGETQYF

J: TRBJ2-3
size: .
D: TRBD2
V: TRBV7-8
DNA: TGTGCCAGCAGCTTAAGGGCTAGCGGGGGGGTGGGCACAGATACGCAGTATTTT
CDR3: CASSLRASGGVGTDTQYF

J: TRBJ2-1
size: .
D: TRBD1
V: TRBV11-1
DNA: TGTGCCAGCAGCTTAGGGGACAGGGTTATGAATGAGCAGTTCTTC
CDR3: CASSLGDRVMNEQFF

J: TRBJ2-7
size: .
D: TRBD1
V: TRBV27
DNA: TGTGCCAGCAGCCCCGACAGGGTTTACGAGCAGTACTTC
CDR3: CASSPDRVYEQYF

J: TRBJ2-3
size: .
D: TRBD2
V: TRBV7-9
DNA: TGTGCCAGCAGTTATGGGTCTAGCGGAACAGATACGCAGTATTTT
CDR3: CASSYGSSGTDTQYF

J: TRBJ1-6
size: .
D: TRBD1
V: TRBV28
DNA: TGTGCCAGCAACCTCCGGGACAGATTAAATTCACCCCTCCACTTT
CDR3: CASNLRDRLNSPLHF

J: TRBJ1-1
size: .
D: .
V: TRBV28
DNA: TGTGCCAGCAGCTCAGGACAAAAGGAAACTGAAGCTTTCTTT
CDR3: CASSSGQKETEAFF

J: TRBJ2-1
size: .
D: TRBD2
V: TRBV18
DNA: TGTGCCAGCTCACAACCGGGACTAGCGGGGGCTGAGCAGTTCTTC
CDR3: CASSQPGLAGAEQFF

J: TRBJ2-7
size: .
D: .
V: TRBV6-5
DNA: TGTGCCAGCAGTCCGGGACAAAAATACGAGCAGTACTTC
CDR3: CASSPGQKYEQYF

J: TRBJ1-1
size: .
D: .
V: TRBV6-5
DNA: TGTGCCAGCAGTCCCCGGAGGGGAGGGACTGAAGCTTTCTTT
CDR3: CASSPRRGGTEAFF

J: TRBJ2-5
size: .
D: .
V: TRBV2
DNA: TGTGCCAGCAGTGAAGGTCTACCGGGTGAGACCCAGTACTTC
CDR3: CASSEGLPGETQYF

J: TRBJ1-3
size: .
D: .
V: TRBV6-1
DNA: TGTGCCAGCATTTGGGAGTATACCTCTGGAAACACCATATATTTT
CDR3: CASIWEYTSGNTIYF

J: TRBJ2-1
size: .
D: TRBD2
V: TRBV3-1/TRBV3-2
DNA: TGTGCCAGCAGCCAACTAGCGGGAGGTGGCAATGAGCAGTTCTTC
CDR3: CASSQLAGGGNEQFF